These T cell receptor beta chains were read from a single sample in a study of T cells after yellow fever vaccination. TCRdb analysed the 5' RACE reads with MiXCR anew, one entry per CDR3 protein. Of 550,000 to 750,000 distinct CDR3 sequences in the sample, roughly 14% were seen once. The sample in question was PBMCs, obtained on the day of the yellow fever booster vaccination. Every receptor here comes from a man aged 25-45 years who received the YFV17D yellow fever vaccine. The CDR3 runs from the conserved cysteine through the conserved F or W. Fields, in order: clone size, V gene, D gene, J gene, CDR3 protein, CDR3 DNA. D genes are given only for firm matches. Rows may omit the clone size; those that give it use once, few, many or a size class.

>.|TRBV19|.|TRBJ1-6
CATERGSNSPLHF
TGTGCCACCGAACGGGGCTCTAATTCACCCCTCCACTTT
>many|TRBV7-7|TRBD2|TRBJ2-7
CASSLGEGGEQYF
TGTGCTAGCAGCTTAGGGGAGGGCGGAGAGCAGTACTTC
>few|TRBV4-3|.|TRBJ1-1
CASSQGILINTEAFF
TGCGCCAGCAGCCAAGGCATCTTGATAAACACTGAAGCTTTCTTT
>few|TRBV6-2/TRBV6-3|TRBD2|TRBJ2-3
CASGRLAETDTQYF
TGTGCCAGCGGACGACTAGCGGAAACAGATACGCAGTATTTT
>few|TRBV7-2|.|TRBJ2-1
CASSFIGGEQFF
TGTGCCAGCAGCTTTATAGGAGGTGAGCAGTTCTTC
>.|TRBV12-5|TRBD2|TRBJ2-5
CASGLVTASGRAGQETQYF
TGTGCTAGTGGTTTGGTAACGGCTAGCGGGAGGGCCGGGCAAGAGACCCAGTACTTC
>.|TRBV3-1|.|TRBJ1-3
CASSQGAGGSNTIYF
TGTGCCAGCAGCCAGGGGGCCGGAGGGTCAAACACCATATATTTT
>many|TRBV20-1|.|TRBJ2-4
CSAIPGTPNIQYF
TGCAGTGCTATTCCCGGGACACCAAACATTCAGTACTTC
>.|TRBV15|.|TRBJ2-1
CATSRGSEFFEQFF
TGTGCCACCAGCAGAGGATCGGAGTTTTTTGAGCAGTTCTTC
>.|TRBV14|.|TRBJ2-1
CASSSQVGTYYNEQFF
TGTGCCAGCAGCAGTCAAGTGGGTACCTACTACAATGAGCAGTTCTTC
>few|TRBV6-2/TRBV6-3|TRBD2|TRBJ2-1
CASSSLSGGYNEQFF
TGTGCCAGCAGTTCCTTATCGGGAGGCTACAATGAGCAGTTCTTC
>few|TRBV2|.|TRBJ2-2
CASSPRLGELFF
TGTGCCAGCAGTCCGCGACTCGGGGAGCTGTTTTTT
>.|TRBV18|.|TRBJ2-7
CASSPLKDGYEQYF
TGTGCCAGCTCACCACTAAAGGACGGGTACGAGCAGTACTTC
>.|TRBV6-5|TRBD2|TRBJ2-7
CASSYSWREVDEQYF
TGTGCCAGCAGTTACTCGTGGCGGGAGGTTGACGAGCAGTACTTC
>.|TRBV4-2|.|TRBJ1-2
CASSQDLSRTLNYGYTF
TGTGCCAGCAGCCAAGACTTGTCCCGGACCTTAAACTATGGCTACACCTTC
>few|TRBV7-2|.|TRBJ2-7
CASSLDPGDSYEQYF
TGTGCCAGCAGCTTAGATCCGGGAGACTCCTACGAGCAGTACTTC
>.|TRBV14|.|TRBJ2-7
CASSLGAFTYEQYF
TGTGCCAGCAGCTTAGGCGCCTTTACCTACGAGCAGTACTTC
>few|TRBV12-3/TRBV12-4|TRBD1|TRBJ2-7
CATGTGYEQYF
TGTGCCACCGGGACAGGCTACGAGCAGTACTTC
>.|TRBV28|TRBD2|TRBJ2-7
CASSKQGLAEKTGEQYF
TGTGCCAGCAGTAAACAGGGACTAGCGGAAAAAACGGGCGAGCAGTACTTC
>few|TRBV12-3/TRBV12-4|TRBD2|TRBJ2-1
CASSSLAGEYNEQFF
TGTGCCAGCAGTTCCCTAGCGGGGGAGTACAATGAGCAGTTCTTC
>.|TRBV20-1|TRBD2|TRBJ2-1
CSASTGTSAYNEQFF
TGCAGTGCTAGTACCGGGACTAGCGCCTACAATGAGCAGTTCTTC
>.|TRBV20-1|TRBD2|TRBJ2-4
CSASSGAAKNIQYF
TGCAGTGCAAGTAGCGGGGCGGCCAAAAACATTCAGTACTTC
>few|TRBV5-1|.|TRBJ2-3
CASNVGSGDTQYF
TGCGCCAGCAATGTTGGGAGTGGGGATACGCAGTATTTT
>few|TRBV7-9|.|TRBJ2-7
CASSLIAGYEQYF
TGTGCCAGCAGCTTAATTGCGGGCTACGAGCAGTACTTC
>few|TRBV6-2/TRBV6-3|TRBD1|TRBJ2-1
CASSYPRQGRNEQFF
TGTGCCAGCAGTTATCCCCGACAGGGGAGGAATGAGCAGTTCTTC
>many|TRBV3-1|.|TRBJ1-2
CASSLHGGGSGDYGYTF
TGTGCCAGCAGCCTGCACGGGGGCGGCTCCGGAGACTATGGCTACACCTTC
>few|TRBV28|TRBD2|TRBJ2-5
CASSVAGVGETQYF
TGTGCCAGCTCTGTGGCGGGGGTGGGAGAGACCCAGTACTTC
>.|TRBV29-1|.|TRBJ2-1
CSVEPGLGEQFF
TGCAGCGTTGAACCCGGGCTGGGAGAGCAGTTCTTC
>.|TRBV19|TRBD2|TRBJ2-2
CASSTGTSGRATGELFF
TGTGCCAGTAGTACCGGAACTAGCGGGAGGGCCACCGGGGAGCTGTTTTTT
>few|TRBV6-4|.|TRBJ1-2
CASSETAGYGYTF
TGTGCCAGCAGTGAGACGGCAGGTTATGGCTACACCTTC
>few|TRBV19|.|TRBJ2-3
CASSRSDLLLGDTQYF
TGTGCCAGTAGTCGGTCTGACCTTCTTTTGGGGGATACGCAGTATTTT
>.|TRBV28|TRBD1|TRBJ2-7
CASRLTGASSYEQYF
TGTGCCAGCAGATTGACAGGGGCGTCCTCCTACGAGCAGTACTTC
>.|TRBV11-2|.|TRBJ2-5
CASSPLTQETQYF
TGTGCCAGCAGCCCACTTACGCAAGAGACCCAGTACTTC
>.|TRBV12-3/TRBV12-4|.|TRBJ1-4
CASSWGAYEKLFF
TGTGCCAGCAGTTGGGGGGCGTATGAAAAACTGTTTTTT